Presented here are 7 T cell receptor beta chains from one specimen sequenced in a study of shared clonotypes between healthy human individuals (dated by TCRdb to the early 2020s). The library came from the immunoSEQ multiplex PCR assay. Entries here come from immuneACCESS through TCRdb and include only in-frame sequences with V and J called. Some clones fail to appear in such tables; in the studies checked, an unresolved V gene covers under half of the shortfall, and the cause of the remainder is unknown. Present in this sample are around 2,000,000 clones, roughly 91% of which were seen just once. Approximately 1.7% of the sample comes from the top ten. CD8 naive samples consisted of CD45RO-negative cells that were positively selected for CCR7, yielding a CD45RA+CCR7+ population without TemRA cells. Material: naive CD8+ T cells from PBMCs. The cell subset or site label of this sample denotes: CD45RA+CCR7+. The receptor set was obtained from a young man in good health. Some clones in this sample may be carry-over from other donors' samples.

The gene calls are TRBV10-3 and TRBJ1-4; weak D call: TRBD1 (5 bases). CDR1 is ENHRY, CDR2 SYGVKD, per germline. Trimming left V 2 bases short and J 7 bases short, with 14 bases between. The CDR3 loop spans 15 amino acids. The chain's CDR3 is CAISEKQVSGEKLFF. The CDR3 nucleotides read TGTGCCATCAGTGAGAAACAGGTCTCCGGTGAAAAACTGTTTTTT.

This chain joins TRBV29-1 and TRBJ2-1; D remains unclear. V was clipped by 0 bases and J by 7 bases, with 22 bases between them. Germline lookup yields CDR1 SQVTM and CDR2 ANQGSEA. The CDR3 totals 17 residues. The CDR3 DNA sequence: TGCAGCGTTGAAGATCCTTCCTCTGGGCCTTTAGGGAATGAGCAGTTCTTC. It translates to CSVEDPSSGPLGNEQFF.

A note on this clone: Other DNA variants within this sample encode the same CDR3. V and J are TRBV5-4 and TRBJ2-7, with TRBD1 matching 9 bases. Per the germline V gene, CDR1 is SGHNT and CDR2 is YYREEE (reference sequence). V lost 0 bases, J lost 4 bases, and 2 bases stayed unmatched. CDR3 size: 14 residues. The CDR3 protein is CASSLDRGLYEQYF. The CDR3 DNA reads as TGTGCCAGCAGCTTGGACAGGGGGCTGTACGAGCAGTACTTC.

The DNA for the CDR3 is TGTGCCAGCAGTGAATATGGCACCCGCTACGAGCAGTACTTC. It codes for CASSEYGTRYEQYF. The chain employs TRBV2 and TRBJ2-7; D unclear. V was clipped by 2 bases and J by 3 bases, with 11 bases between them. This CDR3 spans 14 amino acids. The germline V gene encodes CDR1 SNHLY and CDR2 FYNNEI.

The table lists this clone with a few counts. The V call is TRBV5-4, the J call TRBJ2-7, with 12 positions matching TRBD2. The germline CDR1 and CDR2 sequences are SGHNT and YYREEE (reference sequence). Trimming removed 2 bases from V and 4 bases from J; junction bases left unmatched: 4. This CDR3 is built from 15 residues. DNA for the CDR3: TGTGCCAGCAGCTTCCCGACTAGCGGGAGTTACGAGCAGTACTTC. This gives the protein CASSFPTSGSYEQYF.

The CDR3 here is CASSLRASGRYNEQFF. The DNA for the CDR3 is TGTGCCAGCAGCCTGAGGGCTAGCGGGAGATACAATGAGCAGTTCTTC. The rearrangement joins TRBV11-2 to TRBJ2-1; 10 nucleotides agree with TRBD2. Per the germline V gene, CDR1 is SGHAT and CDR2 is FQNNGV. V was pared by 5 bases and J by 4 bases, with 8 bases of the junction left unmatched. The CDR3 runs to 16 residues.

J is TRBJ2-1 and V is TRBV6-5; 7 positions agree with TRBD2. The CDR3 runs 11 residues. V lost 6 bases to trimming and J lost 14 bases; unmatched junction nucleotides: 7. Germline V gene data show CDR1 as MNHEY and CDR2 as SVGAGI. Here the CDR3 reads CASRSSGLEFF. The CDR3 DNA sequence: TGTGCCAGCAGAAGCAGTGGACTAGAGTTCTTC.